The T cell receptor beta chain under discussion was sequenced for a study of cytotoxic CD8 clonotypes in ibrutinib-treated CLL. About the research overall: Of a cohort that held some 10 relapsed/refractory and some 15 treatment-naive patients, under 18 were IGHV unmutated. Study-wide results and caveats: T-cell clonality at baseline went above that of age-matched healthy donors and rose and fell with circulating CD8+ T-cell counts. Public clonotypes, found uncommonly, either contracted or stayed stable on treatment.

Per germline, CDR1 SGHRS and CDR2 YFSETQ. The CDR3 is 17 amino acids. The J segment lost 0 bases and the V segment lost 2 bases, leaving 6 bases of the junction unmatched. Note on this clone: Its antigen remains unidentified.

Assay: immunoSEQ multiplex PCR; the TCRdb copy retains only in-frame clones and omits some. The repertoire holds about 140,000 clones, more than 85% seen once, with 11% in the top ten. J is TRBJ2-7 and V is TRBV5-1; TRBD2 aligns across 12 bases. Sequenced here: PBMCs, sampled after 12 months of ibrutinib treatment. The receptor was derived from a human donor with chronic lymphocytic leukemia. The CDR3 reads CASSLGLAGTPSYEQYF. The CDR3, as DNA: TGCGCCAGCAGCTTAGGACTAGCGGGAACCCCCTCCTACGAGCAGTACTTC.